This T cell receptor beta chain was identified in a study of long-term antiretroviral therapy in people with HIV (dated by TCRdb to about 2022). Background for the entire study: The earliest samples were collected roughly a decade before the 2015 WHO recommendation for immediate ART, at a time when ART was usually postponed until CD4 counts fell. A retrospective serial study tested whether changes in peripheral blood TRB repertoire composition and diversity were associated with ART initiation and durable HIV suppression. No cross-contamination during QIAcube processing turned up in test extractions that ran a monoclonal T-cell line alongside around 34 polyclonal samples. A total of 150 to 200 cryopreserved PBMC samples were contributed to the cohort by 30 adults with confirmed HIV infection, with samples collected serially over a mean of roughly six years (range 1-12). Of the roughly 30 participants with HIV, roughly twelve were female. Paper-wide results and their limitations: Unsorted PBMC were profiled instead of sorted CD4+ and CD8+ T cells because pre-ART samples had limited cell numbers. ART initiation was associated with a significant increase in TRB diversity, but diversity stayed significantly below transplant donor controls even after long-term ART. Limited PBMC availability meant only the TCR beta chain was sequenced, without alpha chain pairing. HIV repertoires had narrower CDR3 length ranges than controls, and the network structure suggested an antigen-experienced repertoire that shifted only slightly toward naive after ART. Samples dated from the mid-2000s to the late 2010s, and the ART regimens used may be less effective than current ones. Inferences about post-ART repertoire changes are limited because no data were available on ART adherence, viral resistance or therapy changes. At every time point, the repertoire was dominated by expanded TRB clones first identified before ART initiation, although this dominance fluctuated and, in many PLHIV, declined after ART.

Participants were included only if at least one PBMC sample before ART initiation and at least two post-ART samples were available. All participants with HIV were treated in the United States of America. Before DNA extraction, cryopreserved samples of about 0.95-10 million PBMC were thawed and then washed. At the time of the earliest PBMC sample, participants with HIV were aged between roughly 23 and 60 years. Per participant, PBMC samples came from 1-4 timepoints prior to ART initiation and 2-8 timepoints following ART initiation, for a median of 7 samples. Serial HIV viral load, CD4+ T-cell count, ART history and demographic data were obtained for every participant. Using a Qiagen kit on a QIAcube, genomic DNA was extracted from unsorted PBMC, with samples processed in batches of 12. Spanning cysteine to phenylalanine, the CDR3 consists of 14 amino acids. Only CDR3 DNA remains: 42 bases, in frame from the first base. According to the germline V gene, CDR1 reads SGHRS and CDR2 reads YFSETQ. Trimming leaves V shorter by 6 bases and J shorter by 9 bases, with the junction holding 10 bases beyond the gene matches.

Sequencing of the TRB variable region was done with the immunoSEQ hsTCRB v3.0 assay at survey level resolution. The target sequencing depth for TRB was about 40,000-55,000 T-cell genomes per sample. TRB libraries were pooled and sequenced on an Illumina MiSeq using a v3 150-cycle kit. The authors' pipeline ran thus. Analysis of repertoires was carried out in R inside a reproducible Nextflow workflow spanning QC, data transformation and analysis. LymphoSeq2, an R package for AIRR-Seq data exploration, was used to implement custom analyses. After excluding a handful of samples that yielded fewer than 5000 total TRB sequences, some 190 HIV repertoires remained for analysis. Among the roughly 190 retained HIV repertoires, 55 to 60 were collected before ART initiation and approximately 130 after ART initiation. Each repertoire was downsampled to 5000 TRB nucleotide sequences, and summary statistics were averaged across 100 downsampling iterations. Only TRB sequences with CDR3 regions of at least seven amino acids were retained for analysis. Two measures captured diversity: a Shannon entropy-derived clonality score and the Gini coefficient. Repertoire networks linked the top 5000 CDR3 amino acid sequences whenever two sequences differed by an edit distance of one. For TRB CDR3 amino acid sequences, antigen specificity groups and MHC restriction were predicted with GLIPH2. Known CMV, EBV, HIV or tissue antigen associations were flagged by matching CDR3 amino acid sequences against VDJdb and McPAS-TCR. Pre-ART, post-ART and control groups were compared with Wilcoxon signed-rank tests and Holm-Bonferroni correction. TCRdb re-hosts the immuneACCESS table, in-frame sequences only. Its copies lack some clones; in the studies checked, an unresolved V gene accounts for under half of them, and the cause for the rest is not known. V, J and clone size are taken as reported in that table, and D and trimming were inferred from the DNA itself. Across this sample there are over 15,000 clones, with 80% seen only once. Around 10% of the sample is held by the ten biggest clonotypes.

With regard to this clone: Its antigen target is currently unknown. The record has no base qualities; no much larger clone is one base away.

The sample was unsorted PBMCs, taken 0.2 years after starting antiretroviral therapy. Recombination connected TRBV5-1 to TRBJ2-1, and 9 junctional nucleotides match TRBD2. The source is a woman aged 40 to 49 with HIV. CDR3 region: CASTPLAGRSEQFF. Here is the DNA: TGCGCCAGCACCCCTCTAGCGGGGAGAAGTGAGCAGTTCTTC.